This T cell receptor (beta chain) was captured in a study of shared clonotypes between healthy human individuals. With 0 bases clipped from V and 15 bases from J, the junction kept 5 bases outside the gene matches. CDR3 size: 12 residues. Germline V lookup: CDR1 KGHSH, CDR2 LQKENI. Naive CD8 isolation took CD45RO-negative cells positively selected for CCR7 and excluded terminally differentiated effector memory CD45RA+ cells. Data came from immunoSEQ multiplex PCR; TCRdb stores just in-frame clones and leaves some out. The table lists more than 2 million clones, about 95% of them singletons, with around 1.1% in the top ten.

This clonotype originated in a man younger than 35 in good health. The material sequenced was naive CD8+ T cells sorted from blood. The genes are TRBV18 and TRBJ2-1; 7 bases are a match to TRBD1. CDR3 region: CASSPPGTAPFF. The CDR3 DNA reads as TGTGCCAGCTCACCACCGGGGACAGCCCCGTTCTTC.